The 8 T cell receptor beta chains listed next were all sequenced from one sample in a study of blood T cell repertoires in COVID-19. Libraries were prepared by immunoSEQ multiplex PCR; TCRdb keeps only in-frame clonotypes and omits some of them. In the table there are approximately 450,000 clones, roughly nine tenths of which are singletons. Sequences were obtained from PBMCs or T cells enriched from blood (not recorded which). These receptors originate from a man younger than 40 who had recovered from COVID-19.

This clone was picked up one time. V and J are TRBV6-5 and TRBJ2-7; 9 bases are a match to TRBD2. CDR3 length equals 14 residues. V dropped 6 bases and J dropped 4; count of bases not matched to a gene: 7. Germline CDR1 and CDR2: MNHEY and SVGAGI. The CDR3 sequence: CASRNPGLAYEQYF. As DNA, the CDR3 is TGTGCCAGCAGAAACCCGGGACTAGCTTACGAGCAGTACTTC.

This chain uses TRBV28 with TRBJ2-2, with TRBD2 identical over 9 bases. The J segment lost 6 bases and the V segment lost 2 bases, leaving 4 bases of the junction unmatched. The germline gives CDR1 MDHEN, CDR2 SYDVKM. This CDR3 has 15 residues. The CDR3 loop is CASSLRSGRAGELFF. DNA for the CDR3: TGTGCCAGCAGTTTACGTAGCGGGAGAGCCGGGGAGCTGTTTTTT.

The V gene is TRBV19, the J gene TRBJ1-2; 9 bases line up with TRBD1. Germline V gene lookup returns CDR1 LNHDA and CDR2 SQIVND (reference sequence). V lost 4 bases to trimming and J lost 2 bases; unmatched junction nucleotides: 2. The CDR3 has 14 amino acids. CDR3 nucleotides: TGTGCCAGTAGTACTGGGACAGGGAACTATGGCTACACCTTC. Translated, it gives CASSTGTGNYGYTF. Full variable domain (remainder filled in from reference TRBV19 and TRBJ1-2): DGGITQSPKYLFRKEGQNVTLSCEQNLNHDAMYWYRQDPGQGLRLIYYSQIVNDFQKGDIAEGYSVSREKKESFPLTVTSAQKNPTAFYLCASSTGTGNYGYTFGSGTRLTVV.

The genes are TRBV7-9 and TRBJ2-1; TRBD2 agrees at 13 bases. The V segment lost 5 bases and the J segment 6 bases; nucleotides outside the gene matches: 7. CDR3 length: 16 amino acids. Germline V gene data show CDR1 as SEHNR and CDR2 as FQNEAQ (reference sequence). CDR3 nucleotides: TGTGCCAGCAGCCCAGCAGGACTAGCGGGAGTCAATGAGCAGTTCTTC. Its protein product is CASSPAGLAGVNEQFF. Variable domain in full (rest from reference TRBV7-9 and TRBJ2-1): DTGVSQNPRHKITKRGQNVTFRCDPISEHNRLYWYRQTLGQGPEFLTYFQNEAQLEKSRLLSDRFSAERPKGSFSTLEIQRTEQGDSAMYLCASSPAGLAGVNEQFFGPGTRLTVL.

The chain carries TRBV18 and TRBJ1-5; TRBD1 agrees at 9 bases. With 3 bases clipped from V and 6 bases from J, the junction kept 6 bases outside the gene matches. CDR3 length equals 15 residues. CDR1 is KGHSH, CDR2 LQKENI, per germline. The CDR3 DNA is TGTGCCAGCTCACCCCAGGGACAGGGAATTCAGCCCCAGCATTTT. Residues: CASSPQGQGIQPQHF.

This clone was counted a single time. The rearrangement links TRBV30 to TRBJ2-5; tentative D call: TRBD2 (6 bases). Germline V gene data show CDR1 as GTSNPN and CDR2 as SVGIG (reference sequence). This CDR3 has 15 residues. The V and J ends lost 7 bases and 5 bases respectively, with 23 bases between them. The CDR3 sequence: CASNPFEGGGETQYF. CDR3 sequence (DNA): TGTGCCTCAAATCCGTTCGAGGGAGGAGGGGAGACCCAGTACTTC.

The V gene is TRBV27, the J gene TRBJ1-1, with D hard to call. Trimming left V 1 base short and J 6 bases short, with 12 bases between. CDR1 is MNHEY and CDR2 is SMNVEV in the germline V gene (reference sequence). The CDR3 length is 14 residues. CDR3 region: CASSLLFAGAEAFF. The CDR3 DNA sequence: TGTGCCAGCAGTTTATTATTTGCCGGGGCTGAAGCTTTCTTT.

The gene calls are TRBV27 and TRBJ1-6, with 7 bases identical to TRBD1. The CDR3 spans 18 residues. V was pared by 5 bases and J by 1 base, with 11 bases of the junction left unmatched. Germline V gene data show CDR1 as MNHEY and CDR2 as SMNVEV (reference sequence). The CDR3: CASSRQGISQSYNSPLHF. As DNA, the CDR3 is TGTGCCAGCAGTCGACAGGGCATATCACAGTCCTATAATTCACCCCTCCACTTT.